This T cell receptor beta chain was captured in a study of shared clonotypes between healthy human individuals. The investigators split CD4+ cells into a CD45RA+ naive subset and a CD45RA-negative memory subset. Germline V gene data show CDR1 as GTSNPN and CDR2 as SVGIG (reference sequence). After removal of 2 bases from V and 0 bases from J, the junction contained 3 bases not matched to a gene. The CDR3 loop spans 15 amino acids. When replicate PCRs were run on sorted subsets, they used about 200 ng DNA, 28,000 or so T cell genomes. Libraries were prepared by immunoSEQ multiplex PCR; TCRdb keeps only in-frame clonotypes and omits some of them. The sample lists approximately 1,000,000 clones; 60% to 80% were seen once. As concerns this clone: A much larger clone differs by one base, so this may be a read error. In the same sample, other DNA sequences code for this CDR3.

The chain joins TRBV30 to TRBJ2-2; 7 bases are shared with TRBD2. This TCR was sampled from a young man in good health. Some clones in this sample may be carry-over from other donors' samples. Sample: memory CD4+ T cells from PBMCs. The sample's subset: CD45RA-negative fraction. The CDR3 protein is CAWSPGLANTGELFF. The CDR3, as DNA: TGTGCCTGGAGTCCCGGACTAGCGAACACCGGGGAGCTGTTTTTT.